The next 21 T cell receptor beta chains were all read from a single sample in a study of Ad26.COV2.S vaccination and SARS-CoV-2 variants. Some clones are missing from TCRdb's copy, which holds only in-frame ones; the method was immunoSEQ multiplex PCR. The sample has over 450,000 clones; 70% to 90% are singletons. The treatment denotes: about 20 received Ad26.COV2.S at low or high dose, single or two shots; several received placebo; per-sample allocation not given. Collection of the samples took place on day 63 after the first injection of vaccine or placebo. The starting material was peripheral blood, obtained in a trial of Ad26.COV2.S vaccine versus placebo. These TCRs come from a person between 18 and 59 years old who received the Ad26.COV2.S COVID-19 vaccine or a placebo.

This chain links TRBV7-9 with TRBJ2-4; tentatively, D is TRBD1 (6 bases). V gave up 0 bases and J gave up 3 bases, with 12 bases separating them. The CDR3 contains 16 residues. Germline-derived CDR1 and CDR2 are SEHNR and FQNEAQ (reference sequence). CDR3 region: CASSLAMRDNKNIQYF. DNA for the CDR3: TGTGCCAGCAGCTTAGCGATGAGGGACAACAAAAACATTCAGTACTTC.

This clone appeared a single time. This sequence joins TRBV19 and TRBJ2-1, with 12 positions matching TRBD2. Unmatched junction bases numbered 22, after V lost 4 bases and J lost 0 bases. The CDR3 runs 23 residues. CDR1 LNHDA and CDR2 SQIVND come from the germline V gene (reference sequence). The DNA of the CDR3 is TGTGCCAGTAGTAAATTATTAGGGATCACGGGACTAGCGGGCGAAAGCTCCTACAATGAGCAGTTCTTC. It encodes CASSKLLGITGLAGESSYNEQFF.

This chain joins TRBV24-1 and TRBJ2-3; D gene unclear. The V gene lost 10 bases and the J gene lost 6 bases, with 10 bases spanning the gap. The CDR3 covers 11 residues. Germline-derived CDR1 and CDR2 are KGHDR and SFDVKD. DNA of the CDR3: TGTGCCACGATGGTGGGGGATACGCAGTATTTT. Amino acids: CATMVGDTQYF.

This clone was seen only a few times. The rearrangement joins TRBV2 to TRBJ1-2; 9 nucleotides agree with TRBD1. This CDR3 has 15 amino acids. V trimming: 5 bases; J trimming: 5 bases; junction bases outside the gene matches: 9. The germline V gene has CDR1 SNHLY and CDR2 FYNNEI. The CDR3 DNA sequence: TGTGCCAGCAGTCATCCGGGACAGGGCACGTATGGCTACACCTTC. This encodes CASSHPGQGTYGYTF. The full variable domain, completed using reference TRBV2 and TRBJ1-2, is EPEVTQTPSHQVTQMGQEVILRCVPISNHLYFYWYRQILGQKVEFLVSFYNNEISEKSEIFDDQFSVERPDGSNFTLKIRSTKLEDSAMYFCASSHPGQGTYGYTFGSGTRLTVV.

CDR3 in DNA: TGTGCCAGCAGCATTGACTTAAATCAGCCCCAGCATTTT. This encodes CASSIDLNQPQHF. The chain has TRBV7-2 and TRBJ1-5; D is unresolved. The germline CDR1 and CDR2 sequences are SGHTA and FQGNSA. The CDR3 sequence is 13 residues long. Between the trimmed V and J ends, which lost 5 bases and 4 bases, there was a span of 9 bases.

V gene TRBV14 combines with J gene TRBJ2-7; no clear D gene. The CDR3 has 11 amino acids. V lost 2 bases and J lost 8, with 7 bases in between. CDR1 and CDR2 (germline): SGHDN, FVKESK. This chain's CDR3 is CASSQSVQQYF. CDR3 DNA: TGTGCCAGCAGCCAATCTGTACAGCAGTACTTC. Using reference TRBV14 and TRBJ2-7 for the parts outside the CDR3, the full variable domain is EAGVTQFPSHSVIEKGQTVTLRCDPISGHDNLYWYRRVMGKEIKFLLHFVKESKQDESGMPNNRFLAERTGGTYSTLKVQPAELEDSGVYFCASSQSVQQYFGPGTRLTVT.

V is TRBV28 and J is TRBJ2-1; D might be TRBD2 (6 bases). Trimming shortened V by 6 bases and J by 5 bases, and 17 bases separated the two germline ends. This CDR3 contains 15 residues. Germline CDR1 and CDR2: MDHEN and SYDVKM. The CDR3 coding sequence is TGTGCCAGCAGGATTCGGGCGGGATGGGACAATGAGCAGTTCTTC. Translating it yields CASRIRAGWDNEQFF. Full variable domain (remainder filled in from reference TRBV28 and TRBJ2-1): DVKVTQSSRYLVKRTGEKVFLECVQDMDHENMFWYRQDPGLGLRLIYFSYDVKMKEKGDIPEGYSVSREKKERFSLILESASTNQTSMYLCASRIRAGWDNEQFFGPGTRLTVL.

The rearrangement joins TRBV11-3 to TRBJ2-3; D gene ambiguous. The CDR3 contains 14 residues. Germline V gene data show CDR1 as SGHNT and CDR2 as YENEEA. Trimming stripped 3 bases from V and 0 bases from J, with 7 bases between. CDR3 region: CASSFDPSTDTQYF. DNA of the CDR3: TGTGCCAGCAGCTTCGATCCGAGCACAGATACGCAGTATTTT.

The V gene is TRBV7-9, the J gene TRBJ1-1; D is ambiguous. Trimming stripped 5 bases from V and 1 base from J, with 14 bases between. The CDR3 length is 15 residues. Germline V gives CDR1 SEHNR, CDR2 FQNEAQ (reference sequence). CDR3 amino acids: CASSLTGISNTEAFF. The DNA of the CDR3 is TGTGCCAGCAGCCTAACGGGAATATCGAACACTGAAGCTTTCTTT.

V is TRBV16 and J is TRBJ1-5, with D unclear. The CDR3 sequence is 13 residues long. The germline V gene has CDR1 KGHSY and CDR2 FQNENV. V gave up 2 bases and J gave up 7 bases, with 9 bases separating them. CDR3 sequence: CASSQEGTQPQHF. For the CDR3, the DNA is TGTGCCAGCAGCCAAGAGGGTACCCAGCCCCAGCATTTT.

The chain joins TRBV7-9 to TRBJ1-4; 7 bases map to TRBD1. Germline CDR1 is SEHNR and CDR2 is FQNEAQ (reference sequence). There are 14 residues in the CDR3. Trimming took 3 bases from V and 4 from J; bases not matched to a gene: 2. The CDR3 DNA is TGTGCCAGCAGCTTTGCAGGGGGTAATGAAAAACTGTTTTTT. This codes for CASSFAGGNEKLFF.

The V and J genes are TRBV5-1 and TRBJ2-1, with 11 bases aligning to TRBD2. The CDR3 totals 15 residues. The V gene's germline CDR1 is SGHRS and CDR2 YFSETQ. Trimming took 8 bases from V and 4 from J; bases not matched to a gene: 8. CDR3 protein: CASMAGTSGYNEQFF. Here the CDR3 DNA reads TGCGCCAGTATGGCCGGGACTAGCGGTTACAATGAGCAGTTCTTC. The full variable domain, in which reference TRBV5-1 and TRBJ2-1 provide the parts outside the CDR3, is KAGVTQTPRYLIKTRGQQVTLSCSPISGHRSVSWYQQTPGQGLQFLFEYFSETQRNKGNFPGRFSGRQFSNSRSEMNVSTLELGDSALYLCASMAGTSGYNEQFFGPGTRLTVL.

The rearrangement joins TRBV11-3 to TRBJ2-1, with TRBD2 matching 7 bases. The V gene's germline CDR1 is SGHNT and CDR2 YENEEA. The trim removed 5 bases at V and 10 bases at J, leaving 8 bases unmatched. The CDR3 loop spans 13 amino acids. The CDR3 nucleotides are TGTGCCAGCAGCCACCGGGGGGTAAGCGAGCAGTTCTTC. This encodes CASSHRGVSEQFF. The complete variable domain, with remaining parts taken from reference TRBV11-3 and TRBJ2-1, reads EAGVVQSPRYKIIEKKQPVAFWCNPISGHNTLYWYLQNLGQGPELLIRYENEEAVDDSQLPKDRFSAERLKGVDSTLKIQPAELGDSAVYLCASSHRGVSEQFFGPGTRLTVL.

This clone was seen a few times. The chain has TRBV7-2 and TRBJ2-7; D is unresolved. CDR1 and CDR2 from the germline V gene are SGHTA and FQGNSA. CDR3 length: 15 residues. Between the trimmed V and J ends, which lost 2 bases and 5 bases, there was a span of 16 bases. CDR3 nucleotide sequence: TGTGCCAGCAGCTTATCACCGCCCCCCGGCAACGAGCAGTACTTC. Protein: CASSLSPPPGNEQYF.

This chain uses TRBV7-9 with TRBJ1-1; D may be TRBD1 (6 bases). Germline V CDR1 and CDR2: SEHNR, FQNEAQ (reference sequence). Deletions cut 0 bases from V and 5 bases from J, with 10 bases between. The CDR3 extends over 14 amino acids. The CDR3 nucleotides are TGTGCCAGCAGCTTAGCGTATCAGGGGACTGAAGCTTTCTTT. Amino acid sequence: CASSLAYQGTEAFF.

This clone was observed once. V and J are TRBV14 and TRBJ1-1; no reliable D call. There are 15 residues in the CDR3. Germline assignment: CDR1 SGHDN and CDR2 FVKESK. Trimming took off 1 base at V and 1 base at J, with 10 bases between the two ends. This CDR3 reads CASSQGVAGNTEAFF. The DNA of the CDR3 is TGTGCCAGCAGCCAAGGGGTCGCGGGGAACACTGAAGCTTTCTTT.

The chain recombines TRBV5-1 with TRBJ2-7, with D unclear. Germline CDR1 SGHRS, CDR2 YFSETQ. V gave up 3 bases and J gave up 0 bases, with 7 bases separating them. There are 13 residues in the CDR3. Here the CDR3 reads CASSSDNSYEQYF. CDR3 DNA: TGCGCCAGCAGCTCCGACAACTCCTACGAGCAGTACTTC.

This chain links TRBV7-9 with TRBJ2-1, with unresolved D. V was cut by 0 bases and J by 0 bases, with 6 bases left in between. This CDR3 contains 15 residues. From germline, CDR1 is SEHNR and CDR2 FQNEAQ (reference sequence). CDR3 coding DNA: TGTGCCAGCAGCTTAGCGGGTAGCTCCTACAATGAGCAGTTCTTC. It specifies CASSLAGSSYNEQFF.

V usage is TRBV5-1 and J usage is TRBJ1-2; 8 bases align to TRBD1. Per germline, CDR1 SGHRS and CDR2 YFSETQ. CDR3 length: 13 amino acids. Germline trimming cut 2 bases from V and 8 bases from J; bases unmatched to any gene: 5. CDR3 protein: CASSLPGGQGYTF. The CDR3 bases are TGCGCCAGCAGCTTACCAGGGGGCCAGGGCTACACCTTC. Complete variable domain (other parts from reference TRBV5-1 and TRBJ1-2): KAGVTQTPRYLIKTRGQQVTLSCSPISGHRSVSWYQQTPGQGLQFLFEYFSETQRNKGNFPGRFSGRQFSNSRSEMNVSTLELGDSALYLCASSLPGGQGYTFGSGTRLTVV.

The chain carries TRBV29-1 and TRBJ2-5; a weak D match, TRBD1 (5 bases). This CDR3 has 12 residues. Germline V gives CDR1 SQVTM, CDR2 ANQGSEA. Deletions cut 6 bases from V and 0 bases from J, with 8 bases between. CDR3 DNA sequence: TGCAGCGTCAGACAGAACCAAGAGACCCAGTACTTC. Its protein is CSVRQNQETQYF.

This rearrangement joins TRBV28 to TRBJ2-7; 11 bases are a match to TRBD2. This CDR3 contains 15 residues. Trimming removed 3 bases from V and 4 bases from J; junction bases left unmatched: 5. Germline V lookup: CDR1 MDHEN, CDR2 SYDVKM. For the CDR3, the DNA is TGTGCCAGCAGTTTGCTAACTAGCGGGAGATACGAGCAGTACTTC. This translates into CASSLLTSGRYEQYF.